The clone carrying this T cell receptor (beta chain) was found a few times. Its target is not known. This entry comes from a study of identical twins. Study conclusions and caveats: Low generation-probability sequences were in excess among twin-shared out-of-frame alpha sequences. Within monozygotic twins, out-of-frame TCR alpha sharing was underestimated by the models.

MiXCR was run by TCRdb on the 5' RACE reads, yielding one entry per CDR3 protein. This sample has a few hundred thousand distinct CDR3 sequences; approximately 14% occur once, and the top ten carry about 0.97%. The length of the CDR3 is 16 residues. Germline values: CDR1 SGHDT, CDR2 YYEEEE. The V and J ends lost 2 bases and 4 bases, in that order; junction bases with no gene match: 4. A further study also used this sample, focusing on yellow fever vaccine responses in identical twins.

The V and J genes are TRBV5-6 and TRBJ2-1, with TRBD2 identical over 12 bases. The sample was CD4+ T cells sorted from blood. The origin of this receptor is a woman aged 18-30 years in good health. CDR3 amino acids: CASSFQTSGRYNEQFF. In DNA form, the CDR3 reads TGTGCCAGCAGCTTTCAGACTAGCGGGAGATACAATGAGCAGTTCTTC.